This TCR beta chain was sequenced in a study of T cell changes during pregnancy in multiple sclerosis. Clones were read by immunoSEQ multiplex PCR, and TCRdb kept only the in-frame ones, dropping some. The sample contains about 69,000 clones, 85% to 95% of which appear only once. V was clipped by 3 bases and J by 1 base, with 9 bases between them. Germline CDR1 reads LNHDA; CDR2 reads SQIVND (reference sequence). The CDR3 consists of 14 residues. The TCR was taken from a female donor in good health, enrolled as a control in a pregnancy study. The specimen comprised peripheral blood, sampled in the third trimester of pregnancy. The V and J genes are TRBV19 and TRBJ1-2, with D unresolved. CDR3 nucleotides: TGTGCCAGTAGTATTGGAGGGTTTAACTATGGCTACACCTTC. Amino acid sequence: CASSIGGFNYGYTF.